This entry features one T cell receptor (beta chain) sequence. This sample is part of a study of cytomegalovirus exposure and HLA in healthy donors. The PCR used 60 Vbeta and 13 Jbeta primers. Repertoires were generated with immunoSEQ multiplex PCR, while TCRdb's copy carries only in-frame clones and drops some. This table holds about 130,000 clones, roughly 77% found once. Sequenced material: PBMCs. This TCR was recovered from a man aged 25-45 years in good health.

In DNA, the CDR3 is TGTGCCAGCAGCACGGGACAGGGAACGTTCGAAAAACTGTTTTTT. Protein sequence: CASSTGQGTFEKLFF. This rearrangement joins TRBV11-1 to TRBJ1-4; TRBD1 matches 9 bases. Germline V gene data show CDR1 as SGHAT and CDR2 as FQDESV (reference sequence). V gave up 5 bases and J gave up 8 bases; unmatched junction bases: 9. The CDR3 extends over 15 amino acids.